One sample yielded the 15 T cell receptor beta chains listed below, sequenced in a study of spatial heterogeneity in lung cancer. The time point was: sample taken at primary tumor resection. Whole RNA, isolated from tumor, nontumor lung or frozen PBMC, was sequenced without prior sorting. A single record per CDR3 protein comes from TCRdb applying MiXCR to the 5' RACE reads. This sample has about 23,000 distinct CDR3 sequences, with about 4.7% found just once. The sequences come from PBMCs, collected at surgery. Every receptor here comes from a male donor with early-stage non-small cell lung cancer.

There are many counts of this clonotype. This chain joins TRBV9 and TRBJ2-3; tentatively, D is TRBD2 (7 bases). Deletions cut 4 bases from V and 5 bases from J, with 17 bases between. The CDR3 consists of 15 residues. Germline CDR1 SGDLS, CDR2 YYNGEE. In nucleotides, the CDR3 is TGTGCCAGCAGCCCCCGAGGGGGGGGTGAAGATACGCAGTATTTT. Translation gives CASSPRGGGEDTQYF.

The table lists this clonotype with many counts. The chain carries TRBV14 and TRBJ1-6; 12 bases are shared with TRBD1. This CDR3 comprises 18 residues. Trimming took 3 bases from V and 10 from J; bases not matched to a gene: 13. Germline assignment: CDR1 SGHDN and CDR2 FVKESK. CDR3 sequence (DNA): TGTGCCAGCAGCCAGGGACAGGGACAGGGGGCTTTTGGATCACCCCTCCACTTT. This translates into CASSQGQGQGAFGSPLHF.

This clonotype was found many times. The V and J genes are TRBV20-1 and TRBJ2-7, with 8 bases fitting TRBD2. CDR1 DFQATT and CDR2 SNEGSKA come from the germline V gene (reference sequence). This CDR3 is built from 15 residues. J gave up 6 bases and V 3 bases, and 13 bases lay outside the gene matches. Written as DNA, the CDR3 is TGCAGTGCTAGCATCGGGGCGGGGGGCGCGACCGAGCAGTACTTC. Translation gives CSASIGAGGATEQYF.

This clonotype was counted ten times or more. This chain connects TRBV9 to TRBJ2-2; 7 nucleotides align to TRBD1. This CDR3 is built from 18 residues. In germline, CDR1 is SGDLS, CDR2 YYNGEE. V lost 0 bases, J lost 0 bases, and 8 bases stayed unmatched. CDR3 sequence: CASSVGDRARANTGELFF. As DNA, the CDR3 is TGTGCCAGCAGCGTAGGGGACAGAGCCCGCGCGAACACCGGGGAGCTGTTTTTT. The whole variable domain, filled in from reference TRBV9 and TRBJ2-2, reads DSGVTQTPKHLITATGQRVTLRCSPRSGDLSVYWYQQSLDQGLQFLIQYYNGEERAKGNILERFSAQQFPDLHSELNLSSLELGDSALYFCASSVGDRARANTGELFFGEGSRLTVL.

This clonotype has a count of ten or more. The chain is built from TRBV7-2 and TRBJ2-7; 9 nucleotides line up with TRBD1. The CDR3 covers 15 residues. The junction had 6 bases not matched to a gene; V was cut back by 5 bases and J by 1 base. Germline V gene data show CDR1 as SGHTA and CDR2 as FQGNSA. The CDR3 sequence is CASSMGQGFSYEQYF. Here the CDR3 DNA reads TGTGCCAGCAGCATGGGACAGGGATTTTCCTACGAGCAGTACTTC.

The sample holds many counts of this clonotype. This rearrangement joins TRBV20-1 to TRBJ2-7; tentatively, D is TRBD1 (5 bases). With 5 bases removed from V and 5 bases from J, the gap between germline ends came to 16 bases. CDR3 length: 13 residues. Germline CDR1 reads DFQATT; CDR2 reads SNEGSKA (reference sequence). CDR3 in amino acids: CSAPAQGYDEQYF. In DNA, the CDR3 is TGCAGTGCTCCCGCTCAGGGCTACGACGAGCAGTACTTC.

In its sample, this clonotype was seen many times. The chain has TRBV5-1 and TRBJ2-3; D ambiguous. Between the trimmed V and J ends, which lost 7 bases and 0 bases, there was a span of 15 bases. The germline CDR1 and CDR2 sequences are SGHRS and YFSETQ. The length of the CDR3 is 15 residues. CDR3 bases: TGCGCCAGCGGGTCGTACAGCTCTAGCACAGATACGCAGTATTTT. Its translation: CASGSYSSSTDTQYF.

This clonotype occurred many times. The CDR3 nucleotides read TGTGCCTGGAGTGTAGTGGAGACCCAGTACTTC. It yields the protein CAWSVVETQYF. V and J are TRBV30 and TRBJ2-5; D unclear. This CDR3 is 11 amino acids long. Germline V gene sequence: CDR1 GTSNPN, CDR2 SVGIG (reference sequence). V shed 0 bases and J shed 5 bases, with 4 bases lying between them.

This clonotype occurred many times. The chain is built from TRBV12-3 or TRBV12-4 and TRBJ2-7, with D possibly matching TRBD1 (6 bases). The CDR3 runs to 13 residues. With 7 bases removed from V and 1 base from J, the gap between germline ends came to 11 bases. The CDR3, as DNA: TGTGCCAGCACCCCCGGGACATCCTACGAGCAGTACTTC. This translates into CASTPGTSYEQYF.

This clonotype was detected many times. CDR3 DNA: TGTGCCACCAGTGGGCAGGTGAAGGCCGGGGAGCTGTTTTTT. Translation: CATSGQVKAGELFF. The chain joins TRBV24-1 to TRBJ2-2; D gene ambiguous. CDR1 KGHDR and CDR2 SFDVKD come from the germline V gene. V was cut by 5 bases and J by 6 bases, with 12 bases left in between. The CDR3 loop spans 14 amino acids.

This clonotype has ten or more counts. The chain uses TRBV9 and TRBJ2-2; maybe TRBD1 (5 bases). Trimming shortened V by 4 bases and J by 6 bases, and 16 bases separated the two germline ends. The CDR3 contains 15 residues. CDR1 is SGDLS and CDR2 is YYNGEE in the germline V gene. Here the CDR3 reads CASSKGVGAAGELFF. DNA of the CDR3: TGTGCCAGCAGCAAAGGGGTAGGGGCCGCCGGGGAGCTGTTTTTT.

This clonotype showed up many times. CDR3 in amino acids: CASSFRLVQARADTQYF. The CDR3 DNA follows: TGTGCCAGCAGCTTTCGTTTAGTACAGGCTCGTGCCGATACGCAGTATTTT. J is TRBJ2-3 and V is TRBV11-2, with a tentative D call TRBD1 (5 bases). The CDR3 runs 17 residues. Germline V lookup: CDR1 SGHAT, CDR2 FQNNGV. Trimming removed 3 bases from V and 6 bases from J, with 22 bases in between.

This clonotype was observed many times. V gene TRBV3-1 combines with J gene TRBJ2-3, with TRBD2 matching over 8 bases. The CDR3 length is 15 residues. J gave up 5 bases and V 3 bases, and 7 bases lay outside the gene matches. Germline values: CDR1 LGHDT, CDR2 YNNKEL (reference sequence). The CDR3 reads CASSHERELIDTQYF. CDR3 nucleotides: TGTGCCAGCAGCCACGAGCGGGAGCTTATAGATACGCAGTATTTT.

This clonotype has at least ten counts. The J gene is TRBJ2-7, the V gene TRBV6-1, with 11 bases matching TRBD1. V dropped 6 bases and J dropped 0; count of bases not matched to a gene: 4. This CDR3 has 15 residues. The germline CDR1 and CDR2 sequences are MNHNS and SASEGT. CDR3 sequence reads: CASRAGTGGSYEQYF. In DNA form, the CDR3 reads TGTGCCAGCAGAGCCGGGACAGGGGGCTCCTACGAGCAGTACTTC.

There are many counts of this clonotype. V and J are TRBV19 and TRBJ2-7; TRBD1 matches at 9 bases. The V segment lost 6 bases and the J segment 5 bases; nucleotides outside the gene matches: 8. CDR1 is LNHDA, CDR2 SQIVND, per germline (reference sequence). The CDR3 runs 14 residues. CDR3 in amino acids: CASSHPQGAHEQYF. The CDR3 nucleotides read TGTGCCAGTAGCCATCCACAGGGGGCGCACGAGCAGTACTTC.